What follows describes a single T cell receptor beta chain. Its antigen is undetermined. This specimen comes from a study of blood T cells in healthy people across ages. The germline gives CDR1 SGHTA, CDR2 FQGNSA. This CDR3 contains 15 residues. V gave up 3 bases and J gave up 0 bases, with 12 bases separating them. Donors were systemically healthy Caucasian individuals from Russia aged roughly 6 to 100 years. Drawing of peripheral blood yielded 7.5 to 10 milliliters from each donor. Sample-barcoded 5' priming and a J-beta primer mix drove a second PCR of roughly 6 to 12 cycles. TCRdb re-derived calls from the 5' RACE reads in MiXCR, one entry per CDR3 protein. Of around 1.5 million distinct CDR3 sequences in the sample, about 40% are singletons; the top ten hold around 8%. The study's findings and limits: Naive T cell percentage showed a strong correlation with the diversity of TCR beta.

Sample: blood. V gene TRBV7-2 combines with J gene TRBJ2-7; D is uncertain. This sequence originates from a woman in her late teens or twenties in good health. DNA of the CDR3: TGTGCCAGCAGCTTTTCAAAGTATAGCTCCTACGAGCAGTACTTC. It encodes CASSFSKYSSYEQYF.